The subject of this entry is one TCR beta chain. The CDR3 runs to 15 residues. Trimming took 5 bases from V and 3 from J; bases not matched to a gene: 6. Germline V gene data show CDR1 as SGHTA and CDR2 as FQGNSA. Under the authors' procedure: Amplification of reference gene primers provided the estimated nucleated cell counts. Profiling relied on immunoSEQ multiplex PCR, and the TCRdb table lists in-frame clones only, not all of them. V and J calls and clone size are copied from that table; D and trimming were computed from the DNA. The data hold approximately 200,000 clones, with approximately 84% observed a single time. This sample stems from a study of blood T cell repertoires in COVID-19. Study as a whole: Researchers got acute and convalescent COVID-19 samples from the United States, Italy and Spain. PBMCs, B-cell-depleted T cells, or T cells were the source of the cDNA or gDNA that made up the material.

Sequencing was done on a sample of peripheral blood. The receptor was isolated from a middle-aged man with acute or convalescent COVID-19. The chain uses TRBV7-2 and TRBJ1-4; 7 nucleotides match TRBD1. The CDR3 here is CASSKLTGSNEKLFF. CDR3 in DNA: TGTGCCAGCAGCAAATTGACAGGGTCTAATGAAAAACTGTTTTTT.